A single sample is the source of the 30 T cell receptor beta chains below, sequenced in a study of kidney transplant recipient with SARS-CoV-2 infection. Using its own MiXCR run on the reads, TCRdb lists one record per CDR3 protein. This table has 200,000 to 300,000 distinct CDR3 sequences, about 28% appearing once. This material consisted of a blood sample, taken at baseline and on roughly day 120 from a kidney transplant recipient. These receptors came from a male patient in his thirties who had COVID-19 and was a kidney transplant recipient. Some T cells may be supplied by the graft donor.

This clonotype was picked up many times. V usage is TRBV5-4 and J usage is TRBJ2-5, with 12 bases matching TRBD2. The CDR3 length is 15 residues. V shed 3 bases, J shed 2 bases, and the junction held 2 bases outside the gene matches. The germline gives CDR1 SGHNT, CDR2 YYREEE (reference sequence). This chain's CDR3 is CASSSSGGAQETQYF. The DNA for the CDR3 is TGTGCCAGCAGCTCTAGCGGGGGGGCACAAGAGACCCAGTACTTC.

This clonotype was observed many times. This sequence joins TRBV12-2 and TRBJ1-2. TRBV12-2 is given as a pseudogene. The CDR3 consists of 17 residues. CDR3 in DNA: TGTGCAAGTCGCGTTTATATGACTCCACGAAAGACCTATGGCTACACCTTC. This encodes CASRVYMTPRKTYGYTF.

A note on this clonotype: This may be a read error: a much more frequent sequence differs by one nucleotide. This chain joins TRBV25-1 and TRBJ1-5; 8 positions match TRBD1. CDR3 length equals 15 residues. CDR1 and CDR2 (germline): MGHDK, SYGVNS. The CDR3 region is CASSRTGFGNRPQHF. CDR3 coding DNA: TGTGCCAGCAGCAGGACAGGGTTCGGCAATCGGCCCCAGCATTTT.

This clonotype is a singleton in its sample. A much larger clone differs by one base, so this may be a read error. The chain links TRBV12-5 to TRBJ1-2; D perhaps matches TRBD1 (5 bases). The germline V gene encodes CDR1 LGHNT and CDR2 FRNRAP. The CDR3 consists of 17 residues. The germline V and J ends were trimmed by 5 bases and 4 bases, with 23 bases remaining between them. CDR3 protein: CASGDARLQGKTYGYTF. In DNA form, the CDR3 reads TGTGCTAGTGGTGATGCCCGTTTGCAGGGAAAGACCTATGGCTACACCTTC.

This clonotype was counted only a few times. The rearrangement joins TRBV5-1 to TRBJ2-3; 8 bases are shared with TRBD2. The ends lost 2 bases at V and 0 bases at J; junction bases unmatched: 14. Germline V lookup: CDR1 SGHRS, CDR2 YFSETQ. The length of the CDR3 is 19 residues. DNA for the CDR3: TGCGCCAGCAGCTTAGCGGGGGCCTCGGCATCGTATAGCACAGATACGCAGTATTTT. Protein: CASSLAGASASYSTDTQYF.

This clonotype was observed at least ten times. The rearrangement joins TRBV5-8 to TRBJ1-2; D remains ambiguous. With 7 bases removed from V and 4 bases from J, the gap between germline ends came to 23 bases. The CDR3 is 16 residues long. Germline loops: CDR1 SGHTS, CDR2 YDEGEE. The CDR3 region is CASGRCHPRKTYGYTF. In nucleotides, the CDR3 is TGTGCCAGCGGGAGATGTCATCCACGAAAGACCTATGGCTACACCTTC. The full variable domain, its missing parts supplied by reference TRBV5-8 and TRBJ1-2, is EAGVTQSPTHLIKTRGQQATLRCSPISGHTSVYWYQQALGLGLQFLLWYDEGEERNRGNFPPRFSGRQFPNYSSELNVNALELEDSALYLCASGRCHPRKTYGYTFGSGTRLTVV.

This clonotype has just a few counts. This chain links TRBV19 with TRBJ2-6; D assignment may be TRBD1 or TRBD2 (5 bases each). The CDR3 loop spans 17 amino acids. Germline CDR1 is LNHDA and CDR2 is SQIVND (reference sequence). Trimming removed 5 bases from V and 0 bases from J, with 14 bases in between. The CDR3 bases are TGTGCCAGTAGTTCGGGGACGGTTAGCTCTGGGGCCAACGTCCTGACTTTC. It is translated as CASSSGTVSSGANVLTF. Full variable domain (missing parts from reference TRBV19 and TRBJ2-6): DGGITQSPKYLFRKEGQNVTLSCEQNLNHDAMYWYRQDPGQGLRLIYYSQIVNDFQKGDIAEGYSVSREKKESFPLTVTSAQKNPTAFYLCASSSGTVSSGANVLTFGAGSRLTVL.

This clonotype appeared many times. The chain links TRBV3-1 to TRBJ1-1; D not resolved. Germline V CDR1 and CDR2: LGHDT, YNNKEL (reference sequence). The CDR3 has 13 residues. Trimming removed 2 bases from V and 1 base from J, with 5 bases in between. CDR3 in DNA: TGTGCCAGCAGCCAAAAACAGAACACTGAAGCTTTCTTT. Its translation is CASSQKQNTEAFF.

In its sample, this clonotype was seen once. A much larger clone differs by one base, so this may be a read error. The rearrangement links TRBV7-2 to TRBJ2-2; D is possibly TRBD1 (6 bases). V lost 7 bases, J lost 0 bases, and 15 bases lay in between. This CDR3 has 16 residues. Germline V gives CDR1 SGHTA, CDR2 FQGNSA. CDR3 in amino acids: CASIPWGHPNTGELFF. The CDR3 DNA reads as TGTGCCAGCATCCCCTGGGGACATCCGAACACCGGGGAGCTGTTTTTT.

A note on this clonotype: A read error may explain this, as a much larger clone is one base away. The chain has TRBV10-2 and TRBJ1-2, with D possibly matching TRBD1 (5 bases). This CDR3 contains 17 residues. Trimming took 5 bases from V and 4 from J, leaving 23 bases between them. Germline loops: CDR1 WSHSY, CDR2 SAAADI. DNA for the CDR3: TGCGCCAGCAGTACAGGACTCACTTCTAGAAAGACCTATGGCTACACCTTC. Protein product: CASSTGLTSRKTYGYTF.

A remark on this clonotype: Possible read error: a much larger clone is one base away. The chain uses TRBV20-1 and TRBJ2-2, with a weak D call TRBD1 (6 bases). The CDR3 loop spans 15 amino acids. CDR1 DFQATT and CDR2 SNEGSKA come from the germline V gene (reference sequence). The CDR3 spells CSARAGTSNIGELFF. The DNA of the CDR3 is TGCAGTGCTAGGGCCGGGACATCAAACATCGGGGAGCTGTTTTTT.

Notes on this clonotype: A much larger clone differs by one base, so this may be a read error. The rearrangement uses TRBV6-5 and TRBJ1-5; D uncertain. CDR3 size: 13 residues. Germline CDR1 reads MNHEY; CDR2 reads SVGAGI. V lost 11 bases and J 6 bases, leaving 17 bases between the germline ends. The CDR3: CAGGDEERQPQHF. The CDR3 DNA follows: TGTGCCGGCGGAGATGAAGAACGTCAGCCCCAGCATTTT.

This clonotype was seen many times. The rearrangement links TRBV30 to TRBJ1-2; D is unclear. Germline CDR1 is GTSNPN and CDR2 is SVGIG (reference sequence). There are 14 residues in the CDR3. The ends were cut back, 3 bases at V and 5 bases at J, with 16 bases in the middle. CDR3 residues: CAWSQAGFSYGYTF. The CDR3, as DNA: TGTGCCTGGAGCCAAGCTGGGTTTTCTTATGGCTACACCTTC.

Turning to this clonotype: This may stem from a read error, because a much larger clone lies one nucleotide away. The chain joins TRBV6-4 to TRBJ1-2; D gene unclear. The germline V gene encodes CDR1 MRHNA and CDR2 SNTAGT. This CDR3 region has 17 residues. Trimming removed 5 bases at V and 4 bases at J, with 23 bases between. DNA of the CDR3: TGTGCCAGCAGTCGTACTATCCCACACGGAAAGACCTATGGCTACACCTTC. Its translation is CASSRTIPHGKTYGYTF.

CDR3 region: CAWSGGGTSENIQYF. The CDR3 DNA reads TGTGCCTGGAGTGGGGGGGGGACTAGCGAAAACATTCAGTACTTC. The chain uses TRBV30 and TRBJ2-4; 10 nucleotides align to TRBD2. In germline, CDR1 is GTSNPN, CDR2 SVGIG (reference sequence). J was trimmed by 5 bases and V by 1 base; bases with no gene match: 5. This CDR3 spans 15 amino acids.

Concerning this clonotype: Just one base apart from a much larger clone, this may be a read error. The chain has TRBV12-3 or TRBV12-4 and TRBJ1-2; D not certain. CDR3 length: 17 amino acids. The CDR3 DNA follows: TGTGCCGGCAGTTTATGGATCCAACCAGGAATTAACTATGGCTACACCTTC. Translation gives CAGSLWIQPGINYGYTF.

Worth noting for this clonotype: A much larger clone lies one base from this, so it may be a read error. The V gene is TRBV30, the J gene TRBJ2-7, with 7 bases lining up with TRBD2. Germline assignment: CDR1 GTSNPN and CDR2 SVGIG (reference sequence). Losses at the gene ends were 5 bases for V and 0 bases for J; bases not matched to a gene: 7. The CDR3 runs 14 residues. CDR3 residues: CAWGWGGSSYEQYF. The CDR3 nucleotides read TGTGCCTGGGGTTGGGGGGGAAGCTCCTACGAGCAGTACTTC.

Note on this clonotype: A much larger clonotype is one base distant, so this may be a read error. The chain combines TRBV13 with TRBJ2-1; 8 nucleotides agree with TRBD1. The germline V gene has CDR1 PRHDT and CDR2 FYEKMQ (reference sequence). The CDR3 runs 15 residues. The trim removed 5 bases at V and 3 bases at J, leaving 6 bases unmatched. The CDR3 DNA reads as TGTGCCAGCAGCCCCTGGACAGGGAGCTACAATGAGCAGTTCTTC. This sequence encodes CASSPWTGSYNEQFF.

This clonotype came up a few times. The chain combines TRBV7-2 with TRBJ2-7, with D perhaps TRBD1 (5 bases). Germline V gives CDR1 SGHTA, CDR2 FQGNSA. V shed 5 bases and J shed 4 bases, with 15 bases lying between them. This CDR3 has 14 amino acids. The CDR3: CASSRSLREYEQYF. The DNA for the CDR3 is TGTGCCAGCAGCCGCTCCCTCAGGGAATACGAGCAGTACTTC.

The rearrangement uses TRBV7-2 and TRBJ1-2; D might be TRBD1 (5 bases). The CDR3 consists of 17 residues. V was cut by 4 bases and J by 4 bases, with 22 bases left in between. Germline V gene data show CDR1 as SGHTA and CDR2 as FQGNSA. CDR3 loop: CASSYCDRDGKTYGYTF. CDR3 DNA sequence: TGTGCCAGCAGCTACTGCGACAGAGACGGAAAGACCTATGGCTACACCTTC. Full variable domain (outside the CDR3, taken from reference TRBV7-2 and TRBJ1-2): GAGVSQSPSNKVTEKGKDVELRCDPISGHTALYWYRQSLGQGLEFLIYFQGNSAPDKSGLPSDRFSAERTGGSVSTLTIQRTQQEDSAVYLCASSYCDRDGKTYGYTFGSGTRLTVV.

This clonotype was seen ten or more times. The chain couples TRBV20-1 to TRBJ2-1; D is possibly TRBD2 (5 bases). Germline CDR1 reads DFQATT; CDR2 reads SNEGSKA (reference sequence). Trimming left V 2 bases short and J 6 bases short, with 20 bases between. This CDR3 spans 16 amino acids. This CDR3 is CSARNRAGLLTNEQFF. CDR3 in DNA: TGCAGTGCTAGAAATCGGGCGGGTTTACTTACCAATGAGCAGTTCTTC.

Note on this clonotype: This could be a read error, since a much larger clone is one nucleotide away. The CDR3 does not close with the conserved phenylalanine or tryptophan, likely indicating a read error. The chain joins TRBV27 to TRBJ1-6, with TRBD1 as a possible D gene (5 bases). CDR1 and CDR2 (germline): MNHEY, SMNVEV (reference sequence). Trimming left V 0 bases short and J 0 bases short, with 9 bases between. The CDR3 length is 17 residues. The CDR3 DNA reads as TGTGCCAGCAGTTTATCCCACAGGAGCTCCTATAATTCACCCCTCCACCTT. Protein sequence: CASSLSHRSSYNSPLHL.

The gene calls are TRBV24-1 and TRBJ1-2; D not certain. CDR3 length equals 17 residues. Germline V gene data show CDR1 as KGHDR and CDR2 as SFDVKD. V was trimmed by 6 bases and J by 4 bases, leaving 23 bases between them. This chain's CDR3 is CATSWVSSTRKTYGYTF. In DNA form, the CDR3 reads TGTGCCACCAGTTGGGTAAGTAGTACCAGAAAGACCTATGGCTACACCTTC.

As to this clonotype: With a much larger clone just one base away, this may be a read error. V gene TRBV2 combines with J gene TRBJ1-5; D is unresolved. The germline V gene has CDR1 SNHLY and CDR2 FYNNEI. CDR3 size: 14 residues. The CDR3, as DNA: TGTGCCAGCGGTGAAAGTATGCGCAATCAGCCCCAGCATTTT. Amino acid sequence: CASGESMRNQPQHF.

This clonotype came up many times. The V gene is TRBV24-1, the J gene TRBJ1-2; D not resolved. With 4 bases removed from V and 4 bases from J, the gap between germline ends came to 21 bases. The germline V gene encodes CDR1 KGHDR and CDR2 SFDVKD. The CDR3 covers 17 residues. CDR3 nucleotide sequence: TGTGCCACCAGTGAACGTCTTAGTACCAGAAAGACCTATGGCTACACCTTC. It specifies CATSERLSTRKTYGYTF.

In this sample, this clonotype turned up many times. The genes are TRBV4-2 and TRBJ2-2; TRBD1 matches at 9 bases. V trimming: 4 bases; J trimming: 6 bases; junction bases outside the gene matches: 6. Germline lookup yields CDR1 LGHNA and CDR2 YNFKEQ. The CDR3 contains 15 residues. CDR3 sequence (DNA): TGTGCCAGCAGCCTTAGGACAGGGGTTCCCGGGGAGCTGTTTTTT. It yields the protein CASSLRTGVPGELFF.

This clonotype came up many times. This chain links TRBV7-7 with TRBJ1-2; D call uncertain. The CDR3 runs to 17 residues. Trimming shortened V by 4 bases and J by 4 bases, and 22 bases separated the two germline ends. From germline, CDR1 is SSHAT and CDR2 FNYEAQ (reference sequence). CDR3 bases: TGTGCCAGCAGCTGGCAGAGTAAGTGCCGAAAGACCTATGGCTACACCTTC. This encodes CASSWQSKCRKTYGYTF. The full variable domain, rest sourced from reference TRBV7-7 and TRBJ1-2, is GAGVSQSPRYKVTKRGQDVTLRCDPISSHATLYWYQQALGQGPEFLTYFNYEAQPDKSGLPSDRFSAERPEGSISTLTIQRTEQRDSAMYRCASSWQSKCRKTYGYTFGSGTRLTVV.

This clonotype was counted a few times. CDR3 DNA: TGTGCCAGCAGCACCGGGAGTAAGTGCCGAAAGACCTATGGCTACACCTTC. It is translated as CASSTGSKCRKTYGYTF. The V call is TRBV7-7, the J call TRBJ1-2; D not certain. In germline, CDR1 is SSHAT, CDR2 FNYEAQ (reference sequence). This CDR3 has 17 residues. V was shortened by 5 bases and J by 4 bases, with 23 bases between the two germline ends.

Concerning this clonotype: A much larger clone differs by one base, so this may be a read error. In DNA form, the CDR3 reads TGCGCCAGCAGCCGGACAGGGGTGAGCACCGGGGAGCTGTTTTTT. This translates into CASSRTGVSTGELFF. The chain links TRBV4-1 to TRBJ2-2; 9 bases match TRBD1. Germline CDR1 and CDR2: MGHRA and YSYEKL. The CDR3 spans 15 residues. The trim removed 4 bases at V and 4 bases at J, leaving 4 bases unmatched.

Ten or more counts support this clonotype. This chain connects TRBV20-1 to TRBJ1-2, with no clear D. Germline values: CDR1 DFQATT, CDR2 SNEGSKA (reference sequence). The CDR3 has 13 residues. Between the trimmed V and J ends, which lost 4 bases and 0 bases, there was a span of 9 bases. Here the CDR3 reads CSATRSANYGYTF. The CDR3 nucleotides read TGCAGTGCTACACGGTCAGCTAACTATGGCTACACCTTC.